Listed below are T cell receptor beta chains from one sample, sequenced in a study of T cells in Graves' hyperthyroidism and ophthalmopathy. Using its own MiXCR run on the multiplex PCR reads, TCRdb lists one record per CDR3 protein. This sample has some 740,000 distinct CDR3 sequences, with 14% found just once. Sequencing was done on a sample of blood. These receptors were obtained from a woman younger than 35 with Graves' hyperthyroidism. Each CDR3 is given with its conserved first and last residue. A D gene is named only where the DNA matches it firmly. Some rows have no size entry. The others give once, few or many, or a class for an expanded clone.

clone_size j_call d_call v_call cdr3_nt cdr3_aa
- TRBJ2-1 TRBD1 TRBV7-2 TGTGCCAGCAGCTTCAGGGGGAGCAATGAGCAGTTCTTC CASSFRGSNEQFF
- TRBJ1-4 - TRBV2 TGTGCCAGCAGCCAGGGACGGGCGAATGAAAAACTGTTTTTT CASSQGRANEKLFF
many TRBJ2-5 TRBD1 TRBV29-1 TGCAGCGTTGGAGGGACAGGGTCTGGAGAGACCCAGTACTTC CSVGGTGSGETQYF
many TRBJ2-3 TRBD2 TRBV29-1 TGCAGCGGGGGGGGAGATACGCAGTATTTT CSGGGDTQYF
many TRBJ2-2 - TRBV24-1 TGTGCCACCAGTGATTCGGCCGGGACTGGCACCGGGGAGCTGTTTTTT CATSDSAGTGTGELFF
- TRBJ2-2 TRBD1 TRBV12-3/TRBV12-4 TGTGCCAGCAGTCCCTCCGGGACAGGGTCCGGGGAGCTGTTTTTT CASSPSGTGSGELFF
- TRBJ2-5 - TRBV5-4 TGTGCCAGCAGCATAGTCGGGTACCAAGAGACCCAGTACTTC CASSIVGYQETQYF
many TRBJ2-7 - TRBV11-2 TGTGCCAGCAGCTTAGGTGCAGGCTACGAGCAGTACTTC CASSLGAGYEQYF
many TRBJ2-5 - TRBV9 TGTGCCAGCAGCGTAGGAGGGGGTGTAGAAGAGACCCAGTACTTC CASSVGGGVEETQYF
few TRBJ2-2 - TRBV9 TGTGCCAGCAGCGTAACGCCGGTGGGGATCGGGGAGCTGTTTTTT CASSVTPVGIGELFF
many TRBJ2-5 - TRBV6-5 TGTGCCAGCAGTTACTCGTGGGGCCAAGAGACCCAGTACTTC CASSYSWGQETQYF
many TRBJ2-5 - TRBV18 TGTGCCAGCTCCCACGGGTCGGCCCAAGAGACCCAGTACTTC CASSHGSAQETQYF
many TRBJ1-5 - TRBV11-2 TGTGCCAGCAGCTTAACGAGAGAACAGCCCCAGCATTTT CASSLTREQPQHF
- TRBJ1-1 - TRBV29-1 TGCAGCGTTGAAGGGGACAACACTGAAGCTTTCTTT CSVEGDNTEAFF
many TRBJ2-7 - TRBV28 TGTGCCAGCATTCTCAATTGGGGCTTACTCTCCTACGAGCAGTACTTC CASILNWGLLSYEQYF
- TRBJ1-5 TRBD1 TRBV6-1 TGTGCCAGCAGAGACAGGGTCCATCAGCCCCAGCATTTT CASRDRVHQPQHF
- TRBJ2-5 TRBD2 TRBV19 TGTGCCAGTAGAAAAGGGGGACTAGCGGGAGGTTACCAAGAGACCCAGTACTTC CASRKGGLAGGYQETQYF
- TRBJ2-1 TRBD2 TRBV12-3/TRBV12-4 TGTGCCAGCAGCATACATGGGACTAGCAAGAGCTCCTACAATGAGCAGTTCTTC CASSIHGTSKSSYNEQFF
many TRBJ2-7 TRBD1 TRBV4-1 TGCGCCAGCAGCCAAGAGCCCGGGACAGTGTACGAGCAGTACTTC CASSQEPGTVYEQYF
few TRBJ2-2 - TRBV7-2 TGTGCCAGCAGCTCGTCCTGGGACAATCCCACCGGGGAGCTGTTTTTT CASSSSWDNPTGELFF
- TRBJ1-5 - TRBV28 TGTGCCAGCAGTTTAGAAACAGGCAATCAGCCCCAGCATTTT CASSLETGNQPQHF
- TRBJ2-2 - TRBV7-3 TGTGCCAGCAGCTTAACTACGATGGGGACCGGGGAGCTGTTTTTT CASSLTTMGTGELFF
many TRBJ1-5 - TRBV7-2 TGTGCCAGCAGCTCCTATTATAGCAATCAGCCCCAGCATTTT CASSSYYSNQPQHF
few TRBJ2-1 TRBD2 TRBV3-1 TGTGCCAGCAGCCCCGGGACTAGCGGGGGCGACGAGCAGTTCTTC CASSPGTSGGDEQFF
many TRBJ2-2 TRBD2 TRBV28 TGTGCCAGCAGTTTGCCGGGGGGGGCGAACACCGGGGAGCTGTTTTTT CASSLPGGANTGELFF
many TRBJ1-2 TRBD1 TRBV27 TGTGCCAGCAGTCCGGACAGGAGTAACTATGGCTACACCTTC CASSPDRSNYGYTF
few TRBJ1-3 TRBD1 TRBV20-1 TGCAGTGCGAGACAGGGCTTAGGTGGAAACACCATATATTTT CSARQGLGGNTIYF
many TRBJ1-3 - TRBV20-1 TGCAGTGCTACCCCGCCCGGGGCGGGAAACACCATATATTTT CSATPPGAGNTIYF
- TRBJ2-1 - TRBV7-9 TGTGCCAGCAGCTTACGGGGGCTAGCGGAGGATGAGCAGTTCTTC CASSLRGLAEDEQFF
many TRBJ2-1 TRBD2 TRBV5-1 TGCGCCAGCAGCGTGACTAGCGGGAGCAATGAGCAGTTCTTC CASSVTSGSNEQFF
- TRBJ1-4 - TRBV30 TGTGCCTGGAGTCCGACAGGCTTCGAAAAACTGTTTTTT CAWSPTGFEKLFF
many TRBJ1-4 - TRBV5-1 TGCGCCAGCAGACCTCCCGGGGGATGGAATGAAAAACTGTTTTTT CASRPPGGWNEKLFF
many TRBJ2-7 - TRBV5-1 TGCGCCAGCAGCTGGTCTAGCGCAATTCAATTCTACGAGCAGTACTTC CASSWSSAIQFYEQYF
many TRBJ2-5 - TRBV28 TGTGCCAGCAGTTCCGCTTACAGGGCGGGGGAGACCCAGTACTTC CASSSAYRAGETQYF
few TRBJ2-7 - TRBV27 TGTGCCAGCAGTTCCACCTTAGCCTACGAGCAGTACTTC CASSSTLAYEQYF
few TRBJ1-3 - TRBV7-9 TGTGCCAGCAGCTTGGCCTCTGGCGGAAACACCATATATTTT CASSLASGGNTIYF
few TRBJ2-3 TRBD2 TRBV6-1 TGTGCCAGCATGAATAGCGGGGACACAGATACGCAGTATTTT CASMNSGDTDTQYF
many TRBJ2-1 TRBD1 TRBV30 TGTGCCTGGGGGACAGGACTCTACAATGAGCAGTTCTTC CAWGTGLYNEQFF
few TRBJ2-1 TRBD2 TRBV6-2/TRBV6-3 TGTGCCAGCAGTTACTCGGGGACTAGCGGGAGGTACAATGAGCAGTTCTTC CASSYSGTSGRYNEQFF
- TRBJ2-7 TRBD2 TRBV29-1 TGCAGCGTGGCTAGCGGGCCCGCCTACGAGCAGTACTTC CSVASGPAYEQYF
few TRBJ2-2 TRBD2 TRBV4-1 TGCGCCAGCAGCCAGCTCTTAGCGGGAGTCGGCACCGGGGAGCTGTTTTTT CASSQLLAGVGTGELFF
many TRBJ2-1 TRBD1 TRBV20-1 TGCAGTGCTAGAGATTTGGCCGGACAGGGAATAGAGGGCCACTACAATGAGCAGTTCTTC CSARDLAGQGIEGHYNEQFF
many TRBJ1-1 - TRBV5-5 TGTGCCAGCAGCAGATACAGGGAAAACACTGAAGCTTTCTTT CASSRYRENTEAFF
few TRBJ2-1 TRBD2 TRBV6-1 TGTGCCAGCAGTCGAGTCAAGGACTCCCTCCCGGGAGGTTCCTACAATGAGCAGTTCTTC CASSRVKDSLPGGSYNEQFF
few TRBJ2-2 - TRBV7-2 TGTGCCAGCACCCCAGGAATCGGGGAGCTGTTTTTT CASTPGIGELFF
few TRBJ2-1 - TRBV29-1 TGCAGCGTACCCACCATCTACAATGAGCAGTTCTTC CSVPTIYNEQFF
- TRBJ2-2 TRBD1 TRBV12-3/TRBV12-4 TGTGCCAGCAGTCGGCAGGGGGTCACCGGGGAGCTGTTTTTT CASSRQGVTGELFF
few TRBJ2-7 - TRBV14 TGTGCCAGCAGCCAAGATTGTAGCGGAGCACCCTACGAGCAGTACTTC CASSQDCSGAPYEQYF
many TRBJ1-1 TRBD1 TRBV20-1 TGCAGTGCCCGAACGACAGGGTCTTCTTTCTTT CSARTTGSSFF